This T cell receptor beta chain derives from a study of T cell repertoires in cytomegalovirus infection. Study as a whole: In the study, CMV epitopes included recently identified HLA-C-restricted and well-studied HLA-B-restricted ones. Indications came from public TCR beta signatures; they pointed to CMV infection and to a matching HLA type.

The CDR3 covers 15 residues. Trimming removed 6 bases from V and 0 bases from J, with 12 bases in between. CDR1 and CDR2 (germline): SGHTA, FQGNSA. Turning to this clonotype: Antigen unknown.

TCRdb analysed the reads with MiXCR anew, one entry per CDR3 protein. This sample has about half a million distinct CDR3 sequences, with about 42% found just once. Study conclusions and caveats: CMV carriers with the relevant HLA were identified by cumulative public TCR beta family frequency. HLA-C-restricted TCR beta clonotypes specific for CMV led the ex vivo response.

Sequences were derived from cultured PBMCs, sampled from culture after CMV antigen stimulation. The TCR originated in a human donor in good health (CMV status not recorded). Some clones in this sample may be carry-over from other donors' samples. The V gene is TRBV7-2, the J gene TRBJ1-5, with D possibly TRBD1 on 6 matching bases. The CDR3 coding sequence is TGTGCCAGCAGTTCCGGACAGTCTAGCAATCAGCCCCAGCATTTT. Its translation is CASSSGQSSNQPQHF.